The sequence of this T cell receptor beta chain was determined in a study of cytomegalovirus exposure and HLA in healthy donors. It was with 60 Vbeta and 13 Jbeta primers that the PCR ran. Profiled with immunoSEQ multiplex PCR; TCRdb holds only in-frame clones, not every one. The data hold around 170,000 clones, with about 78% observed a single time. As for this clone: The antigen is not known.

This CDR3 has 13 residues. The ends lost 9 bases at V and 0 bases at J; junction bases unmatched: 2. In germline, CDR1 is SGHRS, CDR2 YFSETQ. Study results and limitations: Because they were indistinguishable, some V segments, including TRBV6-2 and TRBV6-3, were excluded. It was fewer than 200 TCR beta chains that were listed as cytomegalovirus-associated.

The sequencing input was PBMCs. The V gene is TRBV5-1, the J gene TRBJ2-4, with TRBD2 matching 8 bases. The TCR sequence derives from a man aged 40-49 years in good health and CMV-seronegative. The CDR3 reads CATLAGAKNIQYF. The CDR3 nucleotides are TGCGCCACCCTAGCGGGAGCCAAAAACATTCAGTACTTC.